This T cell receptor (beta chain) was sequenced during a study of CD8 T cells in Susac syndrome. The CDR3 sequence is 14 residues long. V shed 1 base and J shed 3 bases, with 7 bases lying between them. This clonotype has just one count. TCR beta sequencing was performed on blood CD8+ and CD4+ T cells. The authors reverse transcribed roughly 0.5 to 1 ug RNA with random hexamers. TCRdb redid the calling of the immunoSEQ multiplex PCR reads with MiXCR, one entry per CDR3 protein. The table shows fewer than 350,000 distinct CDR3 sequences, with approximately 89% occurring only once. This chain links TRBV12-3 or TRBV12-4 with TRBJ1-5; D gene unclear. This receptor was taken from a human donor with multiple sclerosis. The sample was CD8+ T cells from PBMCs. This CDR3 is CASSLDGANQPQHF. In DNA, the CDR3 is TGTGCCAGCAGTTTAGACGGAGCCAATCAGCCCCAGCATTTT.